A single sample gave rise to the 25 T cell receptor beta chains below, sequenced in a study of Ad26.COV2.S vaccination and SARS-CoV-2 variants (dated by TCRdb to the early 2020s). Library method: the immunoSEQ multiplex PCR assay. Held by TCRdb, this immuneACCESS table contains in-frame sequences only and omits some clones. Under half of the omission traces to an unresolved V gene where checked; the cause of the rest is unknown. The sample table shows approximately 460,000 clones, and 80% to 90% are seen once. The ten largest clones take up 1.5% to 2% of the sample. The treatment or condition label on this specimen signifies: 15 to 20 received Ad26.COV2.S at low or high dose, single or two shots; about five received placebo; per-sample allocation not given. For vaccine and placebo recipients, the sequenced repertoires came from samples collected on day 63 after the first injection. Material: peripheral blood, obtained in a trial of Ad26.COV2.S vaccine versus placebo. These receptors were taken from a person between 18 and 60 years old who received the Ad26.COV2.S COVID-19 vaccine or a placebo.

This chain joins TRBV7-2 and TRBJ1-1, with a tentative D call TRBD1 (6 bases). The CDR3 has 16 residues. Trimming shortened V by 6 bases and J by 4 bases, and 21 bases separated the two germline ends. Germline V gene lookup returns CDR1 SGHTA and CDR2 FQGNSA. The CDR3 reads CASSLQGVVSGTEAFF. CDR3 DNA: TGTGCCAGCAGTTTACAGGGAGTAGTTTCGGGCACTGAAGCTTTCTTT.

V usage is TRBV4-2 and J usage is TRBJ2-3; TRBD2 agrees at 7 bases. V dropped 3 bases and J dropped 1; count of bases not matched to a gene: 13. The CDR3 totals 18 residues. Looked up from germline, CDR1 is LGHNA and CDR2 is YNFKEQ. CDR3 DNA: TGTGCCAGCAGCCAGGCCTGGGGGGGAGGCGGAGGCACAGATACGCAGTATTTT. This translates into CASSQAWGGGGGTDTQYF.

The CDR3 DNA reads as TGTGCCAGCAGCCCGGACAGCCAAGAGACCCAGTACTTC. It is translated as CASSPDSQETQYF. The chain recombines TRBV7-3 with TRBJ2-5, with D tentatively TRBD1 (6 bases). CDR1 is SGHTA, CDR2 FQGTGA, per germline. Between the trimmed V and J ends, which lost 5 bases and 1 base, there was a span of 8 bases. The CDR3 runs to 13 residues. Complete variable domain (other parts from reference TRBV7-3 and TRBJ2-5): GAGVSQTPSNKVTEKGKYVELRCDPISGHTALYWYRQSLGQGPEFLIYFQGTGAADDSGLPNDRFFAVRPEGSVSTLKIQRTERGDSAVYLCASSPDSQETQYFGPGTRLLVL.

The CDR3 is CASSPGSEAFF. In DNA, the CDR3 is TGTGCCAGCAGCCCGGGCTCTGAAGCTTTCTTT. The chain recombines TRBV6-5 with TRBJ1-1; D unclear. The CDR3 totals 11 residues. Germline loops: CDR1 MNHEY, CDR2 SVGAGI. V lost 6 bases to trimming and J lost 6 bases, with 8 bases between them.

The chain links TRBV6-2 or TRBV6-3 to TRBJ1-1; no firm D call. The CDR3 contains 16 residues. The germline gives CDR1 MNHEY, CDR2 SVGEGT. Trimming left V 5 bases short and J 0 bases short, with 16 bases between. The chain's CDR3 is CASSGGPRALNTEAFF. The CDR3 DNA reads TGTGCCAGCAGTGGAGGTCCCCGGGCTTTGAACACTGAAGCTTTCTTT.

The J gene is TRBJ2-7, the V gene TRBV10-2, with a tentative D call TRBD2 (5 bases). The CDR3 spans 13 residues. From germline, CDR1 is WSHSY and CDR2 SAAADI. Trimming removed 8 bases from V and 8 bases from J, with 19 bases in between. The CDR3 here is CASYGLAPSKQYF. The CDR3 DNA reads as TGCGCCAGCTACGGACTGGCTCCTAGCAAGCAGTACTTC.

The chain couples TRBV7-3 to TRBJ1-1, with D possibly being TRBD1 (5 bases). V was trimmed by 5 bases and J by 1 base, leaving 11 bases between them. CDR3 length equals 14 residues. Germline CDR1 and CDR2: SGHTA and FQGTGA. The CDR3 loop reads CASSQMGGNTEAFF. CDR3 sequence (DNA): TGTGCCAGCAGCCAAATGGGGGGGAACACTGAAGCTTTCTTT.

This sequence joins TRBV27 and TRBJ2-7; 7 bases agree with TRBD2. The CDR3 consists of 13 residues. V lost 8 bases, J lost 2 bases, and 6 bases stayed unmatched. Germline lookup yields CDR1 MNHEY and CDR2 SMNVEV (reference sequence). In nucleotides, the CDR3 is TGTGCCAGCGGGAGGGGCCTCCCCTACGAGCAGTACTTC. Amino acids: CASGRGLPYEQYF.

This clone was seen only once. The genes are TRBV30 and TRBJ2-7; 7 nucleotides align to TRBD2. With 0 bases clipped from V and 6 bases from J, the junction kept 8 bases outside the gene matches. CDR1 is GTSNPN and CDR2 is SVGIG in the germline V gene (reference sequence). CDR3 size: 14 residues. This CDR3 is CAWSVQLARGEQYF. DNA of the CDR3: TGTGCCTGGAGTGTCCAACTAGCGAGAGGCGAGCAGTACTTC.

V usage is TRBV7-8 and J usage is TRBJ2-7; D possibly corresponds to TRBD2 (6 bases). Trimming took 5 bases from V and 0 from J, leaving 17 bases between them. Germline values: CDR1 SGHVS, CDR2 FQNEAQ. The CDR3 runs 16 residues. CDR3 loop: CASSGRESESSYEQYF. As DNA, the CDR3 is TGTGCCAGCAGCGGACGGGAGTCCGAGAGCTCCTACGAGCAGTACTTC.

The V gene is TRBV10-3, the J gene TRBJ2-1; 12 bases agree with TRBD2. Germline CDR1 ENHRY, CDR2 SYGVKD. V gave up 6 bases and J gave up 5 bases; unmatched junction bases: 2. This CDR3 comprises 14 residues. The CDR3 nucleotides read TGTGCCATCAGAAGGACTAGCGGGGACAATGAGCAGTTCTTC. Translating gives CAIRRTSGDNEQFF.

The chain recombines TRBV24-1 with TRBJ2-1, with 12 bases lining up with TRBD2. Per germline, CDR1 KGHDR and CDR2 SFDVKD. This CDR3 has 16 amino acids. V gave up 0 bases and J gave up 6 bases; unmatched junction bases: 2. The CDR3: CATSDLQLAGGNEQFF. CDR3 bases: TGTGCCACCAGTGATTTGCAACTAGCGGGAGGCAATGAGCAGTTCTTC.

This chain uses TRBV9 with TRBJ2-7; TRBD1 agrees at 9 bases. This CDR3 comprises 14 residues. After removal of 3 bases from V and 2 bases from J, the junction contained 3 bases not matched to a gene. Germline V gene data show CDR1 as SGDLS and CDR2 as YYNGEE. The CDR3 DNA follows: TGTGCCAGCAGCGCGGGACAGGGCCCCTACGAGCAGTACTTC. Translation: CASSAGQGPYEQYF.

V gene TRBV25-1 combines with J gene TRBJ1-1, with a weak D call TRBD1 (5 bases). This CDR3 contains 10 residues. Trimming removed 8 bases at V and 9 bases at J, with 10 bases between. Germline V lookup: CDR1 MGHDK, CDR2 SYGVNS. Here the CDR3 reads CASQGLKAFF. CDR3 coding DNA: TGTGCCAGCCAGGGATTGAAAGCTTTCTTT.

This chain uses TRBV29-1 with TRBJ2-5; 10 bases line up with TRBD2. Trimming removed 5 bases from V and 2 bases from J; junction bases left unmatched: 2. The germline V gene encodes CDR1 SQVTM and CDR2 ANQGSEA. This CDR3 spans 13 amino acids. The chain's CDR3 is CSVRSGGQETQYF. The CDR3 DNA reads as TGCAGCGTTCGTAGCGGGGGGCAAGAGACCCAGTACTTC.

Of note for this clone: A much larger clone differs from this one at a single base, so this may be a read error. Written as DNA, the CDR3 is TGTGCCAGCAGTTTTAACTCTGGAAACACCATATATTTT. Residues: CASSFNSGNTIYF. This rearrangement joins TRBV7-9 to TRBJ1-3; no firm D call. V lost 6 bases and J lost 0, with 6 bases in between. Germline loops: CDR1 SEHNR, CDR2 FQNEAQ (reference sequence). The CDR3 runs to 13 residues.

The CDR3 reads CASSSTGGTGATGELFF. DNA of the CDR3: TGCGCCAGCAGCTCAACTGGGGGGACAGGGGCCACCGGGGAGCTGTTTTTT. This sequence joins TRBV5-1 and TRBJ2-2; 10 bases are a match to TRBD1. V dropped 3 bases and J dropped 4; count of bases not matched to a gene: 9. Germline V gene data show CDR1 as SGHRS and CDR2 as YFSETQ. The CDR3 loop spans 17 amino acids.

This sequence joins TRBV30 and TRBJ2-3; the match to TRBD2 covers 13 bases. V was pared by 5 bases and J by 7 bases, with 6 bases of the junction left unmatched. This CDR3 spans 14 amino acids. Germline CDR1 GTSNPN, CDR2 SVGIG (reference sequence). The CDR3 here is CAWGLAGDVNTQYF. In nucleotides, the CDR3 is TGTGCCTGGGGACTAGCGGGAGATGTCAATACGCAGTATTTT.

The chain couples TRBV6-5 to TRBJ1-3, with no clear D. V lost 0 bases, J lost 3 bases, and 9 bases lay in between. Germline V CDR1 and CDR2: MNHEY, SVGAGI. This CDR3 comprises 15 residues. The CDR3 loop reads CASSYSFGVGNTIYF. CDR3 in DNA: TGTGCCAGCAGTTACTCGTTTGGGGTTGGAAACACCATATATTTT.

The V call is TRBV7-3, the J call TRBJ2-5; possibly TRBD2 for D (5 bases). The CDR3 length is 14 residues. The V gene lost 1 base and the J gene lost 5 bases, with 11 bases spanning the gap. Germline V gene data show CDR1 as SGHTA and CDR2 as FQGTGA. The CDR3 loop is CASSLRGDGETQYF. The CDR3 coding sequence is TGTGCCAGCAGCTTAAGGGGAGATGGGGAGACCCAGTACTTC. Filled out from reference TRBV7-3 and TRBJ2-5, the complete variable domain reads GAGVSQTPSNKVTEKGKYVELRCDPISGHTALYWYRQSLGQGPEFLIYFQGTGAADDSGLPNDRFFAVRPEGSVSTLKIQRTERGDSAVYLCASSLRGDGETQYFGPGTRLLVL.

The chain recombines TRBV29-1 with TRBJ1-3; no clear D. Between the trimmed V and J ends, which lost 1 base and 3 bases, there was a span of 10 bases. Germline V lookup: CDR1 SQVTM, CDR2 ANQGSEA. This CDR3 comprises 14 residues. This chain's CDR3 is CSVEGWGVGNTIYF. The CDR3 coding sequence is TGCAGCGTTGAAGGGTGGGGAGTTGGAAACACCATATATTTT.

This chain joins TRBV4-3 and TRBJ2-4; D is unresolved. The CDR3 runs 15 residues. Between the trimmed V and J ends, which lost 0 bases and 1 base, there was a span of 7 bases. From germline, CDR1 is LGHNA and CDR2 YSLEER. CDR3 amino acids: CASSQDGLAKNIQYF. Here the CDR3 DNA reads TGCGCCAGCAGCCAAGATGGGTTGGCCAAAAACATTCAGTACTTC.

Worth noting for this clone: Other DNA sequences within the sample encode an identical CDR3. The chain combines TRBV5-1 with TRBJ2-1; tentatively, D is TRBD2 (6 bases). Germline values: CDR1 SGHRS, CDR2 YFSETQ. Trimming pared 0 bases from V and 0 bases from J, leaving 10 bases between. There are 16 residues in the CDR3. CDR3 loop: CASSLVGGNSYNEQFF. CDR3 nucleotide sequence: TGCGCCAGCAGCTTGGTTGGGGGGAACTCCTACAATGAGCAGTTCTTC.

The sample holds one count of this clone. The chain employs TRBV7-4 and TRBJ2-6; 8 nucleotides agree with TRBD1. Germline V gives CDR1 SGHVT, CDR2 SQSDAQ. This CDR3 spans 19 amino acids. Trimming cost V 5 bases and J 0 bases; bases outside gene matches: 12. The CDR3, as DNA: TGTGCCAGCAGCCCACGGACAGGGAAGAGTAGCTCTGGGGCCAACGTCCTGACTTTC. It is translated as CASSPRTGKSSSGANVLTF.

The J gene is TRBJ2-2, the V gene TRBV5-4; 10 nucleotides line up with TRBD1. Trimming at V came to 4 bases and at J to 4 bases, leaving 10 bases not matched to a gene. Germline assignment: CDR1 SGHNT and CDR2 YYREEE (reference sequence). The CDR3 sequence is 17 residues long. In nucleotides, the CDR3 is TGTGCCAGCAGCCCCAGCGGGACAGGGGCTGGCACCGGGGAGCTGTTTTTT. Its protein is CASSPSGTGAGTGELFF.